The 5 T cell receptor beta chains reported below all come from one sample, sequenced in a study of blood T cell repertoires in COVID-19. Assay used: immunoSEQ multiplex PCR; TCRdb lists only in-frame clones, some missing. This sample carries fewer than 80,000 clones, about 88% of them seen once, and the ten largest clones take approximately 1%. Sequenced input: peripheral blood. These receptors were obtained from a man in his 70s with acute or convalescent COVID-19.

The V and J genes are TRBV4-2 and TRBJ2-3, with TRBD1 matching over 8 bases. The CDR3 covers 14 residues. Germline V gene lookup returns CDR1 LGHNA and CDR2 YNFKEQ. V gave up 0 bases and J gave up 11 bases; unmatched junction bases: 7. CDR3 DNA: TGTGCCAGCAGCCAAGATCCCAGGGGGCGGGTGCAGTATTTT. Translation: CASSQDPRGRVQYF.

The V and J genes are TRBV3-1 (or the pseudogene TRBV3-2) and TRBJ2-1; TRBD1 is a possible D gene (5 bases). Germline V gene lookup returns CDR1 LGHDT and CDR2 YNNKEL (reference sequence). The V and J ends lost 2 bases and 8 bases respectively, with 16 bases between them. The CDR3 contains 15 residues. The CDR3 DNA sequence: TGTGCCAGCAGCCAATCACTCCCAGGGCGCGATGAGCAGTTCTTC. Encoded protein: CASSQSLPGRDEQFF.

J is TRBJ1-6 and V is TRBV3-1 (or the pseudogene TRBV3-2); D ambiguous. CDR1 is LGHDT, CDR2 YNNKEL, per germline (reference sequence). V lost 0 bases, J lost 12 bases, and 9 bases lay in between. CDR3 size: 13 residues. The CDR3 region has the DNA TGTGCCAGCAGCCAAGACCTATCGAAACCCCTCCACTTT. It yields the protein CASSQDLSKPLHF.

The rearrangement links TRBV24-1 to TRBJ1-5; tentatively, D is TRBD1 (5 bases). The CDR3 runs to 13 residues. Trimming stripped 9 bases from V and 2 bases from J, with 10 bases between. CDR1 and CDR2 (germline): KGHDR, SFDVKD. In DNA, the CDR3 is TGTGCCACCTCGGGGGTTGGCAATCAGCCCCAGCATTTT. Its protein product is CATSGVGNQPQHF.

The chain links TRBV10-1 to TRBJ2-7, with D possibly being TRBD2 (5 bases). Germline V lookup: CDR1 WNHNN, CDR2 SYGVQD (reference sequence). The CDR3 extends over 15 amino acids. Trimming pared 3 bases from V and 1 base from J, leaving 13 bases between. The CDR3 region has the DNA TGCGCCAGCAGTGATCGGTCTAGCAAGTCCTACGAGCAGTACTTC. It is translated as CASSDRSSKSYEQYF.